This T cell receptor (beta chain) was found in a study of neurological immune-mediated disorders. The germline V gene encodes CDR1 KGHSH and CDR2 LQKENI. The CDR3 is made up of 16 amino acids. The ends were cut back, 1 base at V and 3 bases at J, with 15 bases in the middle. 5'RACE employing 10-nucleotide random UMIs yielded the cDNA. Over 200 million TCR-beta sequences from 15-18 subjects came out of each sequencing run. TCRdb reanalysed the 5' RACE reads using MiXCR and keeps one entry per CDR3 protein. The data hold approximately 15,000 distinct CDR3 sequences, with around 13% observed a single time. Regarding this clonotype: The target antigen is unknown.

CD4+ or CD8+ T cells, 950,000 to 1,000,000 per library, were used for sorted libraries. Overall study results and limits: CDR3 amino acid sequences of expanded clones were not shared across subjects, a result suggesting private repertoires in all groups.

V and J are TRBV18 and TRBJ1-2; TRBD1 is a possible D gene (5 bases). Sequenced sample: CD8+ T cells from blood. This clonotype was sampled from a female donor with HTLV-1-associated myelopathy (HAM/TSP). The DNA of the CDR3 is TGTGCCAGCTCACCACGTTCGGCAGGGCGGCACTATGGCTACACCTTC. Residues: CASSPRSAGRHYGYTF.